This TCR beta chain is drawn from a study of blood T cell repertoires in COVID-19. Study-wide background: Sites across the United States, Italy and Spain contributed samples from acute and convalescent COVID-19. T cells, B-cell-depleted T cells, or PBMCs supplied cDNA or gDNA.

This CDR3 is 14 amino acids long. Germline V lookup: CDR1 SGHRS, CDR2 YFSETQ. V was cut by 0 bases and J by 4 bases, with 8 bases left in between. Note on this clone: Within the sample, other DNA sequences also encode this same CDR3.

Authors' processing steps: Amplification of reference gene primers provided the estimated nucleated cell counts. The table came from immunoSEQ multiplex PCR; TCRdb's copy has only in-frame clones and leaves some out. That table supplies the V and J calls and clone size; D and trimming were determined from the DNA. The table has some 78,000 clones, around nine tenths seen once; the top ten hold 4.9%. This clonotype originated in a man aged 45-65 years with active or convalescent COVID-19. The sequencing sample was made of peripheral blood. The rearrangement joins TRBV5-1 to TRBJ1-3; a possible D gene is TRBD1 (6 bases). CDR3: CASSLGQGGNTIYF. The CDR3 DNA reads TGCGCCAGCAGCTTGGGGCAGGGGGGAAACACCATATATTTT. The variable domain in full, completed from reference TRBV5-1 and TRBJ1-3, reads KAGVTQTPRYLIKTRGQQVTLSCSPISGHRSVSWYQQTPGQGLQFLFEYFSETQRNKGNFPGRFSGRQFSNSRSEMNVSTLELGDSALYLCASSLGQGGNTIYFGEGSWLTVV.